Described below is a single TCR beta chain sequence and its context. This record comes from a study of blood T cell repertoires in COVID-19. Study-wide context: The United States, Italy and Spain supplied acute and convalescent COVID-19 samples. T cells, B-cell-depleted T cells, or PBMCs supplied cDNA or gDNA.

In the source study's methods: How many nucleated cells were present was estimated from reference gene primer amplification. The repertoire was sequenced with immunoSEQ multiplex PCR; TCRdb's copy has only in-frame clones and lacks some. That table is the source of V, J and clone size, and D and trimming were worked out from the DNA. The repertoire includes approximately 150,000 clones, roughly 82% of them detected once, and 13% to 15% sits in the top ten. The CDR3 is 14 residues long. V was trimmed by 0 bases and J by 3 bases, leaving 9 bases between them. Germline V lookup: CDR1 SGHNT, CDR2 YYREEE (reference sequence).

The receptor comes from a human donor with acute or convalescent COVID-19. The donor label of this sample is uncertain. Source material: peripheral blood. The chain joins TRBV5-4 to TRBJ1-2, with D tentatively TRBD1 (5 bases). CDR3 sequence: CASSLGTTDYGYTF. The CDR3, as DNA: TGTGCCAGCAGCTTGGGGACAACCGACTATGGCTACACCTTC.